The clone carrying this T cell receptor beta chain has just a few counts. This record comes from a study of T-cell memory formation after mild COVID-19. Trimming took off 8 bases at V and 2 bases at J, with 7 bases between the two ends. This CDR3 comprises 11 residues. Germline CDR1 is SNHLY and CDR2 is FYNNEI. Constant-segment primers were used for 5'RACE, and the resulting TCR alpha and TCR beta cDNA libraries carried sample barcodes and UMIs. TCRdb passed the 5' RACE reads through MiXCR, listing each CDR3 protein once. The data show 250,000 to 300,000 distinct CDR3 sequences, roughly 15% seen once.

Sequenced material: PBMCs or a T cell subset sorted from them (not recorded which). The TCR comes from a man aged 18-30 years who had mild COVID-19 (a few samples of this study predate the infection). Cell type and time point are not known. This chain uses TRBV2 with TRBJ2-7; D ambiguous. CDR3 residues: CASGVPYEQYF. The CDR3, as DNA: TGTGCCAGCGGGGTGCCCTACGAGCAGTACTTC.